This entry lists 29 T cell receptor beta chains sequenced from one sample in a study of cytomegalovirus exposure and HLA in healthy donors. The PCR contained 60 Vbeta and 13 Jbeta primers. Using immunoSEQ multiplex PCR, the repertoire was profiled, and TCRdb retains in-frame clones only, with some absent. The data contain approximately 170,000 clones, around 78% of them singletons. Sequencing used PBMCs. Receptors originate from a middle-aged man in good health and CMV-seronegative.

The chain combines TRBV7-3 with TRBJ2-7; the match to TRBD2 covers 12 bases. This CDR3 contains 18 residues. Germline lookup yields CDR1 SGHTA and CDR2 FQGTGA. The V and J ends lost 0 bases and 7 bases, in that order; junction bases with no gene match: 13. CDR3 in DNA: TGTGCCAGCAGCTTAACTGGGCTAGCGGGAGGGAGTTCTACGGAGCAGTACTTC. It encodes CASSLTGLAGGSSTEQYF.

The chain combines TRBV19 with TRBJ1-2, with 8 bases matching TRBD1. Losses at the gene ends were 8 bases for V and 2 bases for J; bases not matched to a gene: 13. The CDR3 contains 16 residues. Germline lookup yields CDR1 LNHDA and CDR2 SQIVND (reference sequence). CDR3 in amino acids: CASGAATGTGNYGYTF. CDR3 bases: TGTGCCAGTGGAGCCGCCACCGGGACAGGAAACTATGGCTACACCTTC. The complete variable domain, with remaining parts taken from reference TRBV19 and TRBJ1-2, reads DGGITQSPKYLFRKEGQNVTLSCEQNLNHDAMYWYRQDPGQGLRLIYYSQIVNDFQKGDIAEGYSVSREKKESFPLTVTSAQKNPTAFYLCASGAATGTGNYGYTFGSGTRLTVV.

This clone showed up just a few times. The CDR3 sequence: CASSSAGTTRWETQYF. For the CDR3, the DNA is TGTGCCAGCAGCTCCGCCGGGACTACGAGGTGGGAGACCCAGTACTTC. The chain carries TRBV11-2 and TRBJ2-5; 7 bases fit TRBD2. J gave up 5 bases and V 4 bases, and 13 bases lay outside the gene matches. Germline V lookup: CDR1 SGHAT, CDR2 FQNNGV. The CDR3 is 16 residues long.

The V gene is TRBV11-2, the J gene TRBJ1-1; TRBD1 might be the D (5 bases). Trimming took 3 bases from V and 3 from J, leaving 8 bases between them. The germline gives CDR1 SGHAT, CDR2 FQNNGV. This CDR3 spans 13 amino acids. The CDR3 DNA follows: TGTGCCAGCAGCTTCGGGGGGTACACTGAAGCTTTCTTT. This gives the protein CASSFGGYTEAFF.

The rearrangement joins TRBV6-7 to TRBJ2-7; 9 nucleotides match TRBD1. TRBV6-7 is sorted into the ORF group, with uncertain function. With V trimmed by 7 bases and J by 2 bases, 18 bases remained unmatched. The CDR3 is made up of 18 amino acids. This chain's CDR3 is CASILPRDRVPAAYEQYV. In nucleotides, the CDR3 is TGTGCCAGCATCCTTCCGCGGGACAGGGTACCAGCAGCCTACGAGCAGTACGTC.

The rearrangement uses TRBV15 and TRBJ2-1, with D maybe TRBD2 (5 bases). Germline V gives CDR1 LNHNV, CDR2 YYDKDF (reference sequence). V was shortened by 0 bases and J by 4 bases, with 10 bases between the two germline ends. CDR3 length: 15 amino acids. CDR3 amino acids: CATSREAGGYNEQFF. The CDR3 DNA sequence: TGTGCCACCAGCAGAGAGGCGGGCGGATACAATGAGCAGTTCTTC.

A remark on this clone: One junction end disagrees with the germline gene, perhaps due to a read error. The chain carries TRBV7-9 and TRBJ2-5; 7 bases fit TRBD2. The germline gives CDR1 SEHNR, CDR2 FQNEAQ (reference sequence). The length of the CDR3 is 15 residues. CDR3 nucleotide sequence: TGTTCCAGCAGCCCGGCGGGCGGGGGTTCGGAGACCCAGTACTTC. Protein sequence: CSSSPAGGGSETQYF.

This chain joins TRBV5-1 and TRBJ1-4; weak D call: TRBD1 (6 bases). Germline CDR1 reads SGHRS; CDR2 reads YFSETQ. This CDR3 region has 15 residues. The V end was cut by 4 bases, the J end by 8 bases, with 18 bases between. CDR3 region: CASSPEGGGREKLFF. The CDR3 DNA sequence: TGCGCCAGCAGCCCCGAGGGGGGGGGCAGGGAAAAACTGTTTTTT.

The J gene is TRBJ2-1, the V gene TRBV5-1; 13 bases are shared with TRBD2. Trimming at V came to 4 bases and at J to 8 bases, leaving 9 bases not matched to a gene. The CDR3 is 16 amino acids. Germline lookup yields CDR1 SGHRS and CDR2 YFSETQ. CDR3 sequence: CASSTWTSGRRDEQFF. The CDR3 nucleotides read TGCGCCAGCAGCACCTGGACTAGCGGGAGAAGGGATGAGCAGTTCTTC.

V usage is TRBV28 and J usage is TRBJ2-3, with a weak D call TRBD2 (5 bases). The ends were cut back, 1 base at V and 0 bases at J, with 14 bases in the middle. Germline V gene sequence: CDR1 MDHEN, CDR2 SYDVKM. The CDR3 contains 17 residues. The DNA for the CDR3 is TGTGCCAGCAGTTTATTCTCGGACTTCCAAAGCACAGATACGCAGTATTTT. Protein: CASSLFSDFQSTDTQYF.

This chain uses TRBV6-1 with TRBJ1-4; a possible D gene is TRBD1 (5 bases). The CDR3 has 14 residues. The germline CDR1 and CDR2 sequences are MNHNS and SASEGT. The V gene lost 5 bases and the J gene lost 4 bases, with 11 bases spanning the gap. CDR3 in DNA: TGTGCCAGCAGTTTCGACGGACATAATGAAAAACTGTTTTTT. It codes for CASSFDGHNEKLFF.

This chain links TRBV27 with TRBJ1-5; a possible D gene is TRBD1 (6 bases). This CDR3 is built from 15 residues. Trimming shortened V by 6 bases and J by 5 bases, and 17 bases separated the two germline ends. Germline V lookup: CDR1 MNHEY, CDR2 SMNVEV (reference sequence). The CDR3 bases are TGTGCCAGCAGCCCGAGGGGAGACAGGTATCAGCCCCAGCATTTT. Translating gives CASSPRGDRYQPQHF.

The chain is built from TRBV2 and TRBJ1-5, with TRBD1 matching 8 bases. V lost 7 bases to trimming and J lost 6 bases; unmatched junction nucleotides: 8. Germline V gene sequence: CDR1 SNHLY, CDR2 FYNNEI. The CDR3 spans 14 residues. CDR3 coding DNA: TGTGCCAGCATGCAGGGGGCTTTAGTTCAGCCCCAGCATTTT. It is translated as CASMQGALVQPQHF.

The chain is built from TRBV7-9 and TRBJ1-1; the D gene is possibly TRBD1 (6 bases). The germline gives CDR1 SEHNR, CDR2 FQNEAQ (reference sequence). This CDR3 is built from 13 residues. Trimming cost V 5 bases and J 4 bases, with 11 bases left between them. The CDR3, as DNA: TGTGCCAGCAGCCCCCTAGGGGGCACTGAAGCTTTCTTT. Its protein is CASSPLGGTEAFF.

The rearrangement joins TRBV9 to TRBJ2-3, with 7 bases that match TRBD1. Germline V gene lookup returns CDR1 SGDLS and CDR2 YYNGEE. V dropped 3 bases and J dropped 0; count of bases not matched to a gene: 16. The length of the CDR3 is 19 residues. CDR3 residues: CASSDSGTDKYTSTDTQYF. DNA of the CDR3: TGTGCCAGCAGCGACTCCGGGACAGATAAATATACTAGCACAGATACGCAGTATTTT.

The chain is built from TRBV4-2 and TRBJ2-3, with D unclear. In germline, CDR1 is LGHNA, CDR2 YNFKEQ. Trimming pared 0 bases from V and 4 bases from J, leaving 14 bases between. This CDR3 comprises 16 residues. As DNA, the CDR3 is TGTGCCAGCAGCCAAGAGGGCTATCCAAGTCCAGATACGCAGTATTTT. Residues: CASSQEGYPSPDTQYF.

As DNA, the CDR3 is TGTGCCAGCAGCCCCACCGGGTCCTACGAGCAGTACGTC. Translating it yields CASSPTGSYEQYV. This chain joins TRBV6-5 and TRBJ2-7; D not resolved. CDR1 MNHEY and CDR2 SVGAGI come from the germline V gene. The CDR3 spans 13 residues. V was cut by 6 bases and J by 1 base, with 10 bases left in between.

A note on this clone: The junction does not match germline at one end; this may be a read error. Other nucleotide sequences from this sample produce the same CDR3. The gene calls are TRBV7-9 and TRBJ2-7; tentative D call: TRBD2 (5 bases). The CDR3 runs 13 residues. CDR1 SEHNR and CDR2 FQNEAQ come from the germline V gene (reference sequence). The CDR3, as DNA: TGCGCCAGCAGCTTACCTAGCACCTACGAGCAGTACTTC. Translating it yields CASSLPSTYEQYF.

This chain connects TRBV19 to TRBJ1-2; 7 nucleotides agree with TRBD1. This CDR3 spans 13 amino acids. The ends lost 8 bases at V and 6 bases at J; junction bases unmatched: 9. Germline V lookup: CDR1 LNHDA, CDR2 SQIVND (reference sequence). The CDR3 region is CASAGTVVHGYTF. The DNA for the CDR3 is TGTGCCAGTGCCGGGACAGTCGTCCATGGCTACACCTTC.

This chain uses TRBV11-2 with TRBJ1-2; 7 bases align to TRBD1. Germline V gene lookup returns CDR1 SGHAT and CDR2 FQNNGV. V lost 7 bases, J lost 8 bases, and 13 bases stayed unmatched. The CDR3 has 14 amino acids. In nucleotides, the CDR3 is TGTGCCAGCAACGACGACAGGGAGCCCCTAGGCTACACCTTC. This sequence encodes CASNDDREPLGYTF. Supplemented by reference TRBV11-2 and TRBJ1-2, the full variable domain reads EAGVAQSPRYKIIEKRQSVAFWCNPISGHATLYWYQQILGQGPKLLIQFQNNGVVDDSQLPKDRFSAERLKGVDSTLKIQPAKLEDSAVYLCASNDDREPLGYTFGSGTRLTVV.

The V gene is TRBV2, the J gene TRBJ2-2; a weak D match, TRBD2 (5 bases). Germline V gene data show CDR1 as SNHLY and CDR2 as FYNNEI. The CDR3 is 14 residues long. Trimming cost V 8 bases and J 6 bases, with 16 bases left between them. The CDR3 region is CASLAEIAPGELFF. In DNA, the CDR3 is TGTGCCAGCCTTGCTGAGATAGCGCCCGGGGAGCTGTTTTTT.

This clone appeared a few times. The rearrangement links TRBV19 to TRBJ1-2; D ambiguous. Looked up from germline, CDR1 is LNHDA and CDR2 is SQIVND (reference sequence). The V and J ends lost 5 bases and 4 bases respectively, with 14 bases between them. This CDR3 region has 14 residues. The CDR3 spells CASSPSLGSYGYTF. The CDR3 nucleotides read TGTGCCAGTAGTCCGTCGTTGGGGAGCTATGGCTACACCTTC.

V and J are TRBV6-5 and TRBJ2-1; the match to TRBD2 covers 8 bases. Trimming took 2 bases from V and 5 from J; bases not matched to a gene: 2. Per germline, CDR1 MNHEY and CDR2 SVGAGI. The CDR3 spans 14 residues. As DNA, the CDR3 is TGTGCCAGCAGTTACCGGGAGGGCCACAATGAGCAGTTCTTC. Its translation is CASSYREGHNEQFF.

The chain employs TRBV29-1 and TRBJ1-3, with 8 bases aligning to TRBD1. Per germline, CDR1 SQVTM and CDR2 ANQGSEA. The V segment lost 7 bases and the J segment 0 bases; nucleotides outside the gene matches: 8. This CDR3 is 15 amino acids long. CDR3 in DNA: TGCAGCGCCGACGGGGGGACAGGCTCTGGAAACACCATATATTTT. It encodes CSADGGTGSGNTIYF.

V and J are TRBV23-1 and TRBJ1-1, with D uncertain. TRBV23-1 is known as an ORF, though its function is uncertain. Trimming took 0 bases from V and 5 from J, leaving 13 bases between them. CDR3 length: 15 residues. The chain's CDR3 is CASSQSTQAGTEAFF. CDR3 coding DNA: TGCGCCAGCAGTCAATCCACGCAAGCGGGGACTGAAGCTTTCTTT.

Comments on this clone: Sequence at one end of the junction differs from germline and may be a read error. V gene TRBV5-1 combines with J gene TRBJ2-6; TRBD1 is a possible D gene (5 bases). The CDR3 extends over 15 amino acids. Germline V CDR1 and CDR2: SGHRS, YFSETQ. Here the CDR3 reads CASSFPETGANGLTF. The CDR3 bases are TGCGCCAGCAGCTTCCCAGAGACTGGGGCCAACGGCCTGACTTTC.

This chain links TRBV21-1 with TRBJ2-1; the table's D call of TRBD1 was not tested on the DNA. TRBV21-1 is a pseudogene segment. The CDR3 length is 13 residues. CDR3: CASSKEGANEQFF. CDR3 coding DNA: TGTGCCAGCAGCAAAGAGGGGGCGAATGAGCAGTTCTTC.

The chain joins TRBV2 to TRBJ2-1, with unresolved D. V was cut by 11 bases and J by 0 bases, with 14 bases left in between. Germline V gene data show CDR1 as SNHLY and CDR2 as FYNNEI. The CDR3 has 14 residues. The CDR3 region is CAFIPGYSYNEQFF. CDR3 DNA sequence: TGTGCCTTTATCCCCGGGTACTCCTACAATGAGCAGTTCTTC.

The chain links TRBV7-3 to TRBJ1-1, with D possibly matching TRBD1 (5 bases). Per the germline V gene, CDR1 is SGHTA and CDR2 is FQGTGA. The CDR3 has 14 residues. V gave up 4 bases and J gave up 4 bases, with 13 bases separating them. The CDR3 is CASSSRGGSTEAFF. CDR3 bases: TGTGCCAGCAGCTCCCGGGGGGGTAGCACTGAAGCTTTCTTT.